The clone carrying this TCR beta chain came up many times. The CDR3 covers 12 residues. In germline, CDR1 is DFQATT, CDR2 SNEGSKA (reference sequence). V was clipped by 6 bases and J by 4 bases, with 10 bases between them. Unique molecular identifiers were used in preparing the TCRbeta library. TCRdb itself ran the PCR reads through MiXCR, one entry per CDR3 protein. The table lists about 640,000 distinct CDR3 sequences, around 17% of them singletons. The data were taken from a study of T-cell reconstitution after alpha-beta-depleted transplantation in children. The chain combines TRBV20-1 with TRBJ1-5; D is unclear. The starting material was PBMCs from the stem cell graft donor, obtained from the stem cell graft. The receptor comes from a human donor who donated a stem cell graft to a child with acute myeloid leukemia. CDR3 residues: CSAPSGNQPQHF. The CDR3 DNA follows: TGCAGTGCCCCCAGTGGGAATCAGCCCCAGCATTTT.